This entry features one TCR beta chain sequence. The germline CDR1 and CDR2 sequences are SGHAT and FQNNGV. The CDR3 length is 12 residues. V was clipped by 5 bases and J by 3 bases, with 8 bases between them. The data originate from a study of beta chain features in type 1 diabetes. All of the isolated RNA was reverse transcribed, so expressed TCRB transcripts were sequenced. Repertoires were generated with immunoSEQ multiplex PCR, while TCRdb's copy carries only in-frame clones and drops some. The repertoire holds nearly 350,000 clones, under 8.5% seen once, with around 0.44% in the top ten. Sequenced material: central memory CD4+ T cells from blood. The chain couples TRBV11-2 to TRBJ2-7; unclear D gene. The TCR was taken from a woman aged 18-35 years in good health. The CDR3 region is CASSTSRYEQYF. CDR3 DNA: TGTGCCAGCAGCACCTCTCGCTACGAGCAGTACTTC.